The 21 T cell receptor beta chains below all came from one sample that was sequenced in a study of a mutant IDH1 vaccine in newly diagnosed glioma. TCRdb keeps only in-frame clones here, not all; method: immunoSEQ multiplex PCR. The sample has about 32,000 clones; around 79% are singletons. Time point indicated: baseline, week 1 (first vaccination visit). Treatment in this sample: pre-vaccination baseline after standard-of-care therapy. This specimen was PBMCs, taken from a glioma patient treated with radiotherapy, temozolomide or both. Receptors originate from a man aged 25 to 40 with glioma.

The V gene is TRBV5-1, the J gene TRBJ1-1; the D is unclear. V shed 0 bases and J shed 0 bases, with 6 bases lying between them. This CDR3 has 14 residues. Germline V gene lookup returns CDR1 SGHRS and CDR2 YFSETQ. The CDR3 DNA follows: TGCGCCAGCAGCTTGGTTACAGTGAACACTGAAGCTTTCTTT. This encodes CASSLVTVNTEAFF.

The CDR3 DNA follows: TGTGCCTGGAGTAATAAGTTGGACACTGAAGCTTTCTTT. This codes for CAWSNKLDTEAFF. The V call is TRBV30, the J call TRBJ1-1; D gene uncertain. The length of the CDR3 is 13 residues. Germline V CDR1 and CDR2: GTSNPN, SVGIG (reference sequence). Trimming removed 2 bases at V and 3 bases at J, with 10 bases between.

This sequence joins TRBV30 and TRBJ2-3, with 7 bases lining up with TRBD1. J gave up 3 bases and V 5 bases, and 8 bases lay outside the gene matches. The V gene's germline CDR1 is GTSNPN and CDR2 SVGIG (reference sequence). The CDR3 runs to 14 residues. The CDR3 nucleotides are TGTGCCTGGTCCAGGCGACAGGGTACAGATACGCAGTATTTT. Its translation is CAWSRRQGTDTQYF.

V usage is TRBV5-1 and J usage is TRBJ2-7, with D uncertain. Deletions cut 0 bases from V and 2 bases from J, with 12 bases between. This CDR3 is built from 15 residues. Germline CDR1 and CDR2: SGHRS and YFSETQ. CDR3 protein: CASSLVSGFAYEQYF. The CDR3 DNA reads as TGCGCCAGCAGCTTGGTCTCCGGGTTCGCCTACGAGCAGTACTTC.

V usage is TRBV7-7 and J usage is TRBJ2-1; D perhaps matches TRBD2 (6 bases). The germline V and J ends were trimmed by 3 bases and 10 bases, with 13 bases remaining between them. Per germline, CDR1 SSHAT and CDR2 FNYEAQ (reference sequence). The CDR3 is 13 residues long. The CDR3 spells CASSLGLGTEQFF. CDR3 nucleotide sequence: TGTGCCAGCAGCTTGGGACTGGGAACGGAGCAGTTCTTC.

The chain carries TRBV2 and TRBJ2-2; no reliable D call. CDR1 is SNHLY, CDR2 FYNNEI, per germline. The CDR3 covers 13 residues. Trimming took 8 bases from V and 5 from J, leaving 12 bases between them. Written as DNA, the CDR3 is TGTGCCAGCGCGGAGTGGATTACCGGGGAGCTGTTTTTT. It encodes CASAEWITGELFF.

This clone was detected once. CDR3 sequence (DNA): TGTGCCAGCAGTTATATGGCAGGGTCCTCTGGCTACACCTTC. As protein: CASSYMAGSSGYTF. This sequence joins TRBV6-5 and TRBJ1-2, with D tentatively TRBD1 (5 bases). The CDR3 covers 14 residues. CDR1 is MNHEY, CDR2 SVGAGI, per germline. The V gene lost 3 bases and the J gene lost 7 bases, with 15 bases spanning the gap.

V gene TRBV5-1 combines with J gene TRBJ2-2; 8 bases align to TRBD1. This CDR3 region has 15 residues. V lost 2 bases and J lost 7; bases outside the gene matches: 7. Germline values: CDR1 SGHRS, CDR2 YFSETQ. The CDR3 sequence is CASSFRGQGGGELFF. CDR3 nucleotides: TGCGCCAGCAGCTTCCGTGGACAGGGAGGCGGGGAGCTGTTTTTT.

This clone was found a few times. J is TRBJ1-1 and V is TRBV4-2; D call uncertain. Germline V CDR1 and CDR2: LGHNA, YNFKEQ. The CDR3 spans 15 residues. Trimming removed 0 bases at V and 4 bases at J, with 12 bases between. For the CDR3, the DNA is TGTGCCAGCAGCCAAGATCAATCCGGAAGCACTGAAGCTTTCTTT. Encoded protein: CASSQDQSGSTEAFF.

Here the CDR3 reads CSVVGEKLFF. Written as DNA, the CDR3 is TGCAGTGTCGTGGGTGAAAAACTGTTTTTT. The chain joins TRBV20-1 to TRBJ1-4; unclear D gene. Trimming shortened V by 7 bases and J by 7 bases, and 7 bases separated the two germline ends. Germline V CDR1 and CDR2: DFQATT, SNEGSKA (reference sequence). CDR3 length equals 10 residues.

The J gene is TRBJ2-7, the V gene TRBV5-6; TRBD1 matches 8 bases. CDR1 and CDR2 (germline): SGHDT, YYEEEE. This CDR3 has 15 amino acids. V shed 0 bases, J shed 4 bases, and the junction held 6 bases outside the gene matches. CDR3 region: CASSLGGTGFYEQYF. DNA of the CDR3: TGTGCCAGCAGCTTGGGAGGGACAGGCTTTTACGAGCAGTACTTC.

About this clone itself: Germline is not matched at one junction end, which may reflect a read error. The chain has TRBV23-1 and TRBJ2-2; 8 bases line up with TRBD1. TRBV23-1 is an ORF; its function is uncertain. The CDR3 extends over 14 amino acids. Here the CDR3 DNA reads TGCGCCAGCGGGACGGGACAGGCTCACCGGGGAGCTGTTTTT. This gives the protein CASGTGQAHRGAVF.

On this clone itself: At one end the junction does not follow the germline gene, possibly because of a read error. CDR3 residues: CASSLSREEKFIF. CDR3 bases: TGTGCCAGCAGTTTATCGAGGGAGGAGAAGTTTATCTTT. This chain joins TRBV27 and TRBJ1-1; no firm D call. The V gene's germline CDR1 is MNHEY and CDR2 SMNVEV (reference sequence). The CDR3 contains 13 residues.

This clone showed up just once. V is TRBV30 and J is TRBJ2-1; 7 bases map to TRBD1. This CDR3 is 14 amino acids long. V was pared by 5 bases and J by 3 bases, with 7 bases of the junction left unmatched. Germline lookup yields CDR1 GTSNPN and CDR2 SVGIG (reference sequence). The CDR3 bases are TGTGCCTGGTCCCGGGACAGAGTCTACAATGAGCAGTTCTTC. Translating gives CAWSRDRVYNEQFF.

This clone is a singleton in its sample. The genes are TRBV18 and TRBJ2-2, with no clear D. The V end lost 6 bases, the J end lost 0 bases, and 14 bases lay between the germline ends. This CDR3 has 16 amino acids. Per germline, CDR1 KGHSH and CDR2 LQKENI. CDR3 protein: CASSKERLANTGELFF. The DNA of the CDR3 is TGTGCCAGCTCTAAAGAGAGGTTAGCGAACACCGGGGAGCTGTTTTTT.

V is TRBV4-3 and J is TRBJ1-4; D is perhaps TRBD1 (5 bases). Deletions cut 0 bases from V and 10 bases from J, with 18 bases between. Germline V gives CDR1 LGHNA, CDR2 YSLEER. The CDR3 spans 16 residues. The CDR3 DNA sequence: TGCGCCAGCAGCCAAGATTGGAAGACAGATCTTGGAAAACTGTTTTTT. It specifies CASSQDWKTDLGKLFF.

The chain recombines TRBV29-1 with TRBJ2-7, with 12 bases matching TRBD2. Trimming cost V 6 bases and J 7 bases; bases outside gene matches: 4. The CDR3 extends over 12 amino acids. The germline V gene has CDR1 SQVTM and CDR2 ANQGSEA. The CDR3: CSVSSGRGEQYF. The DNA for the CDR3 is TGCAGCGTCTCTAGCGGGAGGGGTGAGCAGTACTTC.

J is TRBJ2-3 and V is TRBV4-2; 8 bases map to TRBD1. Germline CDR1 is LGHNA and CDR2 is YNFKEQ. J lost 2 bases, V lost 1 base, and 11 bases had no gene match. The length of the CDR3 is 18 residues. In nucleotides, the CDR3 is TGTGCCAGCAGCCAAGGTCTGACAGGGGTTAGGGCCACAGATACGCAGTATTTT. Its protein is CASSQGLTGVRATDTQYF.

V usage is TRBV19 and J usage is TRBJ1-5, with unresolved D. V was cut by 3 bases and J by 11 bases, with 17 bases left in between. The CDR3 is 14 residues long. The germline V gene encodes CDR1 LNHDA and CDR2 SQIVND (reference sequence). CDR3 region: CASSIKKGQSAQHF. Written as DNA, the CDR3 is TGTGCCAGTAGTATTAAAAAGGGCCAGTCGGCCCAGCATTTT.

The rearrangement uses TRBV10-1 and TRBJ1-1; D ambiguous. V was clipped by 0 bases and J by 2 bases, with 7 bases between them. Per germline, CDR1 WNHNN and CDR2 SYGVQD (reference sequence). The CDR3 runs to 14 residues. CDR3 residues: CASSESTENTEAFF. Here the CDR3 DNA reads TGCGCCAGCAGTGAGTCCACGGAAAACACTGAAGCTTTCTTT.

The chain couples TRBV5-1 to TRBJ2-7; 9 positions match TRBD2. The V segment lost 0 bases and the J segment 2 bases; nucleotides outside the gene matches: 6. The CDR3 totals 16 residues. From germline, CDR1 is SGHRS and CDR2 YFSETQ. The CDR3 nucleotides are TGCGCCAGCAGCTTGGTCGGACTAGCGAATCCCTACGAGCAGTACTTC. It encodes CASSLVGLANPYEQYF.